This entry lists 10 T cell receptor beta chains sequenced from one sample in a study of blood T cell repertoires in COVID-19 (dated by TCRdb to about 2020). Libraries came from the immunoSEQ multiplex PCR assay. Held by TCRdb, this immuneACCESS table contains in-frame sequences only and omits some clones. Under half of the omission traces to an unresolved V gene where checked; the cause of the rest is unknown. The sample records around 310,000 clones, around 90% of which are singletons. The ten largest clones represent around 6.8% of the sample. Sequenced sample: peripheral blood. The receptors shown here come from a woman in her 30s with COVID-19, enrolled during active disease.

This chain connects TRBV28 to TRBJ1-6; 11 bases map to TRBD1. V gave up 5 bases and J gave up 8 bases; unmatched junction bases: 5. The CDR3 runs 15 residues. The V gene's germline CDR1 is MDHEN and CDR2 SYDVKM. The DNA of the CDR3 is TGTGCCAGCAGTCCGCCGGGACAGGGGGATTCACCCCTCCACTTT. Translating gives CASSPPGQGDSPLHF.

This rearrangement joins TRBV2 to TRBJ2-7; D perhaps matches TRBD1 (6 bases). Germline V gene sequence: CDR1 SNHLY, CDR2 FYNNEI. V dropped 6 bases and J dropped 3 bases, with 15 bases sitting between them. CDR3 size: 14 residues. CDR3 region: CASRDSLPDYEQYF. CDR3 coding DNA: TGTGCCAGCAGGGACAGCCTCCCGGACTACGAGCAGTACTTC.

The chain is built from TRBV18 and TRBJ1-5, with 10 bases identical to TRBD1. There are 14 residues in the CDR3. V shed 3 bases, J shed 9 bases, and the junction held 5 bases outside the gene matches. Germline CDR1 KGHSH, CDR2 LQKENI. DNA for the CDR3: TGTGCCAGCTCACCTCCCGGGACAGGGGCGCCCCAGCATTTT. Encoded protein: CASSPPGTGAPQHF. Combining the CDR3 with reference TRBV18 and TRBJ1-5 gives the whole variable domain NAGVMQNPRHLVRRRGQEARLRCSPMKGHSHVYWYRQLPEEGLKFMVYLQKENIIDESGMPKERFSAEFPKEGPSILRIQQVVRGDSAAYFCASSPPGTGAPQHFGDGTRLSIL.

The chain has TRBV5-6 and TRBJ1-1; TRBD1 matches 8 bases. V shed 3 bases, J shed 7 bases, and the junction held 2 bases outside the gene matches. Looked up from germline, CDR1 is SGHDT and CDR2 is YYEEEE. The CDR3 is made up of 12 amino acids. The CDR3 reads CASSWTGFEAFF. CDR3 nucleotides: TGTGCCAGCAGCTGGACAGGGTTTGAAGCTTTCTTT. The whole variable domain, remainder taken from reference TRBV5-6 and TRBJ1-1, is DAGVTQSPTHLIKTRGQQVTLRCSPKSGHDTVSWYQQALGQGPQFIFQYYEEEERQRGNFPDRFSGHQFPNYSSELNVNALLLGDSALYLCASSWTGFEAFFGQGTRLTVV.

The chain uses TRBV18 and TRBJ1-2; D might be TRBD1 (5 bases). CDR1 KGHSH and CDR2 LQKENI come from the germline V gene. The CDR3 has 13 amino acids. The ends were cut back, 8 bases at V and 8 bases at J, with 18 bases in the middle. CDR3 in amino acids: CASIASDKGGYTF. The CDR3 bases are TGTGCCAGCATTGCCTCGGACAAGGGGGGCTACACCTTC.

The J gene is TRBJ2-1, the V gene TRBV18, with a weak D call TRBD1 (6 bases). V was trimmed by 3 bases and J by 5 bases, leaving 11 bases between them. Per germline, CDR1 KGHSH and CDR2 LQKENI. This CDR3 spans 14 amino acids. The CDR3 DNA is TGTGCCAGCTCACCGGACAGAAACAACAATGAGCAGTTCTTC. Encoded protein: CASSPDRNNNEQFF.

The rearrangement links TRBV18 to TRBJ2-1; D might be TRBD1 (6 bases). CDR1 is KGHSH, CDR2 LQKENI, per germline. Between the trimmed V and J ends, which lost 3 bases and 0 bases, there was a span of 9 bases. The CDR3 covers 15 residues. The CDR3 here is CASSPDRSSYNEQFF. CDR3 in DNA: TGTGCCAGCTCACCGGACAGAAGCTCCTACAATGAGCAGTTCTTC.

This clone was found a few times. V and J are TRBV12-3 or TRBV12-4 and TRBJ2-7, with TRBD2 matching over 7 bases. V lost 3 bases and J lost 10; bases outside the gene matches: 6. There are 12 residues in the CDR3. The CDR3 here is CASSLWEGDQYF. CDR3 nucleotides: TGTGCCAGCAGTTTGTGGGAGGGTGACCAGTACTTC.

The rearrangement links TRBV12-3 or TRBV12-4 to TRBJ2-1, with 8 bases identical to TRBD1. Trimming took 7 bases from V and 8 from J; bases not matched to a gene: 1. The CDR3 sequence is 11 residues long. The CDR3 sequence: CASTGGDEQFF. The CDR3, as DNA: TGTGCCAGCACAGGGGGCGATGAGCAGTTCTTC.

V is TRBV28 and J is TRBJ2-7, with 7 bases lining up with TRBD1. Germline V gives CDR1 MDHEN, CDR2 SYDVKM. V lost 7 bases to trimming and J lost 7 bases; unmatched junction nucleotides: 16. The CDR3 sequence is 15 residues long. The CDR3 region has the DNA TGTGCCAGCATCCGCATGCGACAGGGACCTCAGGAGCAGTACTTC. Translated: CASIRMRQGPQEQYF.